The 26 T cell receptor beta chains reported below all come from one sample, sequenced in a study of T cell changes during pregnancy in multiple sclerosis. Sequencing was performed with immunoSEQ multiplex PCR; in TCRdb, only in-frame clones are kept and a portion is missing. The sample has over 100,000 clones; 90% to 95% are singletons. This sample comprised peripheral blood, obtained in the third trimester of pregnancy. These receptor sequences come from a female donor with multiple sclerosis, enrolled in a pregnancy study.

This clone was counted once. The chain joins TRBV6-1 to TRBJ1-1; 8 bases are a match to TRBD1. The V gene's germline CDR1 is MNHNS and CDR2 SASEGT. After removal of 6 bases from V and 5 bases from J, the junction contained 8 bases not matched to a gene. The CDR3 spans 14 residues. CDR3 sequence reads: CASRMDRVVTEAFF. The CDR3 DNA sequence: TGTGCCAGCAGGATGGACAGGGTAGTTACTGAAGCTTTCTTT.

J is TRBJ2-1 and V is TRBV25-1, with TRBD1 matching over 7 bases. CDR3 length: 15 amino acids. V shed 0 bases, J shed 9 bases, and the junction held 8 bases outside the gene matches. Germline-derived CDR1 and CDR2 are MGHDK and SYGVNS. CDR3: CASSEYQGVGGEQFF. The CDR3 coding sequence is TGTGCCAGCAGTGAATATCAGGGGGTTGGTGGTGAGCAGTTCTTC.

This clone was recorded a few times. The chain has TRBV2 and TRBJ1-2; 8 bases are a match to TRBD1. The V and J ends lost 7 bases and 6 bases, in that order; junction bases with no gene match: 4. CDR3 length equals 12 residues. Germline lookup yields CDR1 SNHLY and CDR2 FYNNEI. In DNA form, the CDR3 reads TGTGCCAGCAACACAGGGGGGGATGGCTACACCTTC. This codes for CASNTGGDGYTF.

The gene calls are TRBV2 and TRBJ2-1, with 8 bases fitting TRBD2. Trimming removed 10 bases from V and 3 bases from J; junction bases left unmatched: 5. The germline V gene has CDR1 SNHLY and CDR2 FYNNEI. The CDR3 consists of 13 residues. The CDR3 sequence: CANRSGVYNEQFF. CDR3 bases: TGTGCCAACCGTAGCGGGGTCTACAATGAGCAGTTCTTC.

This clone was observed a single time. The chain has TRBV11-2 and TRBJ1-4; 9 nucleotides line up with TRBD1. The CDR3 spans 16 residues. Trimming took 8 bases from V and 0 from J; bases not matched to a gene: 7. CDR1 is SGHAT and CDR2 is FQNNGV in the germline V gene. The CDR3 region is CASADRGRATNEKLFF. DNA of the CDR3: TGTGCCAGCGCCGACAGGGGGAGGGCAACTAATGAAAAACTGTTTTTT. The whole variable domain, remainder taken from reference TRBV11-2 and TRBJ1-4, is EAGVAQSPRYKIIEKRQSVAFWCNPISGHATLYWYQQILGQGPKLLIQFQNNGVVDDSQLPKDRFSAERLKGVDSTLKIQPAKLEDSAVYLCASADRGRATNEKLFFGSGTQLSVL.

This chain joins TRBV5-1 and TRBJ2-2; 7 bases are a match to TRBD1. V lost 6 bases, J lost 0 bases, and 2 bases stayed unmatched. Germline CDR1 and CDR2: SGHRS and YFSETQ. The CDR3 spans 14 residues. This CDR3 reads CASKGQANTGELFF. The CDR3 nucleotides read TGCGCCAGCAAAGGACAGGCGAACACCGGGGAGCTGTTTTTT.

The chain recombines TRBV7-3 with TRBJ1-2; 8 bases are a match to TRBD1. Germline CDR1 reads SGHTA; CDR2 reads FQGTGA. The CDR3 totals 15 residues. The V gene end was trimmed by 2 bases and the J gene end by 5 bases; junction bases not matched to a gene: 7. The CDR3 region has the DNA TGTGCCAGCAGCTTAGAATCCCGGACAGGGTATGGCTACACCTTC. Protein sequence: CASSLESRTGYGYTF.

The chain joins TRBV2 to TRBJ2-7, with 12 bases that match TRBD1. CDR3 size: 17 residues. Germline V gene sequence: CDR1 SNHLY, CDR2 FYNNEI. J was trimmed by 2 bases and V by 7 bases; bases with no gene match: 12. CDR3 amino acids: CASNPSGTGGLAYEQYF. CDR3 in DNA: TGTGCCAGCAACCCCTCCGGGACAGGGGGCTTAGCCTACGAGCAGTACTTC.

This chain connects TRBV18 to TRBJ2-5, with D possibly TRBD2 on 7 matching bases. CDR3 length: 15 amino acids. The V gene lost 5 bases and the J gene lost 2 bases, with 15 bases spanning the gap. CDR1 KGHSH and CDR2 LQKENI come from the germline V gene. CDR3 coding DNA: TGTGCCAGCTCAAGTGGGGGGGCGACTCAAGAGACCCAGTACTTC. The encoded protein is CASSSGGATQETQYF.

The CDR3 nucleotides read TGTGCCAGCACCACGACAGGTGTCACTGAAGCTTTCTTT. It translates to CASTTTGVTEAFF. The V and J genes are TRBV28 and TRBJ1-1; possibly TRBD1 for D (6 bases). The CDR3 is 13 residues long. Trimming shortened V by 7 bases and J by 4 bases, and 13 bases separated the two germline ends. Germline loops: CDR1 MDHEN, CDR2 SYDVKM.

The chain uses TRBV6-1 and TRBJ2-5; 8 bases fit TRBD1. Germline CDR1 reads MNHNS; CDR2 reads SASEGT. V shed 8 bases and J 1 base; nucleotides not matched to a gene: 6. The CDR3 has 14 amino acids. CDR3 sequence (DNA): TGTGCCAGCCGGGACAGGTGGTCCCAAGAGACCCAGTACTTC. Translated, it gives CASRDRWSQETQYF.

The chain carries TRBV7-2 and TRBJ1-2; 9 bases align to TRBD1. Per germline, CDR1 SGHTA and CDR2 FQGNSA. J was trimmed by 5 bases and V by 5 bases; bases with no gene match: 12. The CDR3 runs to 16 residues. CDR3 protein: CASSPRGGQGHYGYTF. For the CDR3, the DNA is TGTGCCAGCAGCCCCCGGGGGGGACAGGGCCATTATGGCTACACCTTC.

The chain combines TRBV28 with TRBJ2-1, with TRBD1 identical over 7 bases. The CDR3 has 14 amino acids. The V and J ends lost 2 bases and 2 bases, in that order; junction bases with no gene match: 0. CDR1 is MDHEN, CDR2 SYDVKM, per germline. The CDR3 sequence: CASSLGQAYNEQFF. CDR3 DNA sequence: TGTGCCAGCAGTTTAGGACAGGCCTACAATGAGCAGTTCTTC.

For the CDR3, the DNA is TGTGCCTGGAGTGACGGGATGGTCGATGAGCAGTTCTTC. Its protein product is CAWSDGMVDEQFF. This chain joins TRBV30 and TRBJ2-1, with TRBD2 as a possible D gene (5 bases). The CDR3 consists of 13 residues. Trimming shortened V by 1 base and J by 8 bases, and 12 bases separated the two germline ends. Germline V gene sequence: CDR1 GTSNPN, CDR2 SVGIG (reference sequence).

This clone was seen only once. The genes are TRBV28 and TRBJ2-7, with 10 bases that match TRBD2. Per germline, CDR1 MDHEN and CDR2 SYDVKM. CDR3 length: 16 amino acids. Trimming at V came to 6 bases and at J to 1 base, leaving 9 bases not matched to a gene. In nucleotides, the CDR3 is TGTGCCAGCAGGATAGCTAGCGGGAGTAGGTCCTACGAGCAGTACTTC. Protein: CASRIASGSRSYEQYF. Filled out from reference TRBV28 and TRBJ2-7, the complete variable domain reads DVKVTQSSRYLVKRTGEKVFLECVQDMDHENMFWYRQDPGLGLRLIYFSYDVKMKEKGDIPEGYSVSREKKERFSLILESASTNQTSMYLCASRIASGSRSYEQYFGPGTRLTVT.

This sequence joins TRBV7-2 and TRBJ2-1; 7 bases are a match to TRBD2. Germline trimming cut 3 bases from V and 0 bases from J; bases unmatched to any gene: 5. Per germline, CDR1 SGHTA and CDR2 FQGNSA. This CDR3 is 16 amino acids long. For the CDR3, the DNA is TGTGCCAGCAGCTTGTGGGGAGGGGCCTCCTACAATGAGCAGTTCTTC. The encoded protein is CASSLWGGASYNEQFF.

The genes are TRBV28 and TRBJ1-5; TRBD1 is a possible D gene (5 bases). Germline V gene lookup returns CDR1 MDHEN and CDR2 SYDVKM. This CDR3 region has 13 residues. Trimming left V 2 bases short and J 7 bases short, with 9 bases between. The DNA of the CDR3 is TGTGCCAGCAGTTTAGACGGGGGGCAGCCCCAGCATTTT. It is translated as CASSLDGGQPQHF.

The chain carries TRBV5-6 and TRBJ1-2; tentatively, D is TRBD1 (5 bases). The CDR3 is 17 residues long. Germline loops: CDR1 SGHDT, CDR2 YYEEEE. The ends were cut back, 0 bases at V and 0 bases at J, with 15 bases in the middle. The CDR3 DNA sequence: TGTGCCAGCAGCTTGGTAAATCGGGGGTCTTCTAACTATGGCTACACCTTC. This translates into CASSLVNRGSSNYGYTF.

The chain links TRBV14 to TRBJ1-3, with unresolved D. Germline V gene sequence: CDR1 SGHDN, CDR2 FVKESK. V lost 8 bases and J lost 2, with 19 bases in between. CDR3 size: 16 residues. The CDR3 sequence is CASGLSGSGPGNTIYF. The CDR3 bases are TGTGCCAGCGGACTCTCCGGGTCCGGACCTGGAAACACCATATATTTT.

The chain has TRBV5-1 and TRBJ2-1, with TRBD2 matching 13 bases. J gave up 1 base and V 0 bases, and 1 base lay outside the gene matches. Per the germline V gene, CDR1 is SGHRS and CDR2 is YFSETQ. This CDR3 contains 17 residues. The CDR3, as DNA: TGCGCCAGCAGCTTGGGGACTAGCGGGAGTTCCTACAATGAGCAGTTCTTC. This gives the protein CASSLGTSGSSYNEQFF. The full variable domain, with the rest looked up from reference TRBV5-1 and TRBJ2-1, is KAGVTQTPRYLIKTRGQQVTLSCSPISGHRSVSWYQQTPGQGLQFLFEYFSETQRNKGNFPGRFSGRQFSNSRSEMNVSTLELGDSALYLCASSLGTSGSSYNEQFFGPGTRLTVL.

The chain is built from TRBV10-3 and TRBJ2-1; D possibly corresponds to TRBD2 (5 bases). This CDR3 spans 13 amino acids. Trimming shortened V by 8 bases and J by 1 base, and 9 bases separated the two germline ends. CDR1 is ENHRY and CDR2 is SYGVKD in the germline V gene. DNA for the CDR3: TGTGCCATCCGGACTGATTCCTACAATGAGCAGTTCTTC. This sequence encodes CAIRTDSYNEQFF.

Written as DNA, the CDR3 is TGCGCCAGCAGCCTTTACATGAACACTGAAGCTTTCTTT. It encodes CASSLYMNTEAFF. V and J are TRBV5-1 and TRBJ1-1; D unresolved. The CDR3 covers 13 residues. Germline loops: CDR1 SGHRS, CDR2 YFSETQ. V was trimmed by 4 bases and J by 0 bases, leaving 7 bases between them. The full variable domain, with the rest looked up from reference TRBV5-1 and TRBJ1-1, is KAGVTQTPRYLIKTRGQQVTLSCSPISGHRSVSWYQQTPGQGLQFLFEYFSETQRNKGNFPGRFSGRQFSNSRSEMNVSTLELGDSALYLCASSLYMNTEAFFGQGTRLTVV.

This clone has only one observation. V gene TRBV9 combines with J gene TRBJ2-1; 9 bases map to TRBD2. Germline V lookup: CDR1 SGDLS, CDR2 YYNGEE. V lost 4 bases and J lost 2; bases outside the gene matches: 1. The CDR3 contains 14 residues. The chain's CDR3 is CASSLAGTYNEQFF. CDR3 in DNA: TGTGCCAGCAGCCTAGCGGGGACCTACAATGAGCAGTTCTTC.

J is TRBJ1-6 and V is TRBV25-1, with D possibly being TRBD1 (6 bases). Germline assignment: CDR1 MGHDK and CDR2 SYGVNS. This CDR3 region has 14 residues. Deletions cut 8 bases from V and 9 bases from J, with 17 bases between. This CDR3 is CASSGDGEGSPLHF. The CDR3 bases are TGTGCCAGCTCAGGGGACGGAGAGGGTTCACCCCTCCACTTT.

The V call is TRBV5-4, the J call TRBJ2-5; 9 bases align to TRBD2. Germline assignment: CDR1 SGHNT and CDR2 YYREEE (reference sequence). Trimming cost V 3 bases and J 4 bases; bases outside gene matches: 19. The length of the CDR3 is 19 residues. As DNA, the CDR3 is TGTGCCAGCAGCTCGGATACTGTTCTAGCGGGATGGGCTGCAGAGACCCAGTACTTC. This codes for CASSSDTVLAGWAAETQYF.

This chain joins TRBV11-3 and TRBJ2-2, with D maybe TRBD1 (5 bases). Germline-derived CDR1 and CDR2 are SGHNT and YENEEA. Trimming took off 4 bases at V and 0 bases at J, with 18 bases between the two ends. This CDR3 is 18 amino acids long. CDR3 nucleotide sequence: TGTGCCAGCAGCTCACCGGGCTTTCGGACACCGAACACCGGGGAGCTGTTTTTT. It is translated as CASSSPGFRTPNTGELFF.